Presented here are 9 T cell receptor beta chains from one specimen sequenced in a study of CXCR3-negative and CXCR3-positive naive CD8 T cells. Study-wide results and caveats: Naive cells positive for CXCR3 carried more hydrophobic TRB CDR3s than CXCR3-negative ones.

For these TCRs, the target antigens are not known. Libraries of TRB cDNA were made by 5' RACE and carried UMIs. Using the 5' RACE reads, TCRdb records one entry per CDR3 protein without DNA. This table lists 60,000 to 70,000 distinct CDR3 sequences. What was sequenced was naive CXCR3+ CD8+ T cells from blood. Subset of the sample: CD45RO-CCR7+CD27+CD95- naive CD8+ T cells expressing CXCR3 (TNR3+). The receptor source for this set is a human donor in good health. Some clones in this sample may be carry-over from other donors' samples.

The J gene is TRBJ2-5, the V gene TRBV6-4; checking the TCRdb D call of TRBD1 is not possible without DNA. The CDR3 totals 17 residues. CDR1 MRHNA and CDR2 SNTAGT come from the germline V gene. The CDR3 loop is CASSDHCYGQNQETQYF.

J is TRBJ2-5 and V is TRBV18; the D call of TRBD2 rests on TCRdb alone, since no DNA is present to check it. The CDR3 consists of 17 residues. Germline CDR1 reads KGHSH; CDR2 reads LQKENI. The CDR3 here is CASSPESAGGLAETQYF.

The chain combines TRBV23-1 with TRBJ2-7; TCRdb lists TRBD1, though no DNA is available to test this call. TRBV23-1 is an ORF; its function is uncertain. The CDR3 runs 17 residues. CDR3 residues: CASSQFDQGTGAYEQYF.

CDR3 amino acids: CASSQSYEQYF. The V and J genes are TRBV4-2 and TRBJ2-7. CDR1 and CDR2 (germline): LGHNA, YNFKEQ. CDR3 length: 11 amino acids.

The chain couples TRBV7-2 to TRBJ2-7; TCRdb picks TRBD2, but there is no DNA to check that call. The germline CDR1 and CDR2 sequences are SGHTA and FQGNSA. The CDR3 extends over 14 amino acids. The CDR3: CASSYYGPPYEQYF.

The chain couples TRBV29-1 to TRBJ1-2. CDR3 size: 11 residues. Germline V gene sequence: CDR1 SQVTM, CDR2 ANQGSEA. Here the CDR3 reads CSARTADGYTF. The full variable domain, its missing parts supplied by reference TRBV29-1 and TRBJ1-2, is SAVISQKPSRDICQRGTSLTIQCQVDSQVTMMFWYRQQPGQSLTLIATANQGSEATYESGFVIDKFPISRPNLTFSTLTVSNMSPEDSSIYLCSARTADGYTFGSGTRLTVV.

The chain employs TRBV6-5 and TRBJ2-1; checking the TCRdb D call of TRBD2 is not possible without DNA. This CDR3 has 15 amino acids. The germline V gene encodes CDR1 MNHEY and CDR2 SVGAGI. The CDR3 is CASRLLAGGSNEQFF.

The V and J genes are TRBV14 and TRBJ2-1; as DNA is missing, the TRBD2 call by TCRdb cannot be tested. In germline, CDR1 is SGHDN, CDR2 FVKESK. CDR3 length: 14 residues. This CDR3 is CASSVTSGGNEQFF.

The chain employs TRBV6-5 and TRBJ2-1. The length of the CDR3 is 13 residues. Looked up from germline, CDR1 is MNHEY and CDR2 is SVGAGI. The CDR3 sequence is CASSYNSYTEQFF.